This T cell receptor (beta chain) was identified in a study of human T cells and chemical hapten exposure. Regarding the study as a whole: Alopecia was present in the donors, so their immune response may differ from healthy people's.

TCRdb used MiXCR to reprocess the RACE reads, holding one entry per CDR3 protein. The sample lists around 150,000 distinct CDR3 sequences, roughly 15% occurring once. The time point is: patch test 1, 2 weeks after DPC sensitization. Indicated treatment: therapeutic diphenylcyclopropenone sensitization with weekly scalp DPC. This clonotype came up many times. Antigen unknown. Sequencing used whole blood, obtained in connection with sensitization to the hapten diphenylcyclopropenone (DPC). The receptor's source is a woman under 40 with alopecia areata. Some clones in this sample may be carry-over from other donors' samples.

CDR3 nucleotide sequence: TGTGCCAGCAGCTTCGGCCAGGGGTACGAGCAGTACTTC. It codes for CASSFGQGYEQYF. The chain employs TRBV7-9 and TRBJ2-7; tentative D call: TRBD1 (6 bases). This CDR3 is built from 13 residues. V was shortened by 3 bases and J by 4 bases, with 10 bases between the two germline ends. Germline CDR1 and CDR2: SEHNR and FQNEAQ (reference sequence).